These 27 T cell receptor beta chains share one sample of origin, sequenced in a study of T cell changes during pregnancy in multiple sclerosis (dated by TCRdb to the late 2010s). The library was built by means of the immunoSEQ multiplex PCR assay. The table was pulled from immuneACCESS by TCRdb, which kept in-frame rearrangements only. Such tables lose some clones; where checked, under half of the loss comes from unresolved V genes, and the rest has no known cause. Across this sample there are 130,000 or so clones, with 96% seen only once. Roughly 0.44% of the sample is in the top ten clones. Material: peripheral blood, obtained after pregnancy. Receptors were obtained from a female donor with multiple sclerosis, enrolled in a pregnancy study.

This clone was seen just once. This chain connects TRBV11-3 to TRBJ1-1; D may be TRBD1 (5 bases). V was cut by 0 bases and J by 4 bases, with 9 bases left in between. Germline V gene data show CDR1 as SGHNT and CDR2 as YENEEA. The CDR3 has 14 amino acids. The CDR3 region is CASSLDREATEAFF. Written as DNA, the CDR3 is TGTGCCAGCAGCTTAGACAGGGAGGCCACTGAAGCTTTCTTT.

In its sample, this clone was seen once. The V and J genes are TRBV28 and TRBJ2-7, with 8 bases aligning to TRBD1. Per germline, CDR1 MDHEN and CDR2 SYDVKM. CDR3 length equals 14 residues. After removal of 8 bases from V and 4 bases from J, the junction contained 10 bases not matched to a gene. CDR3 loop: CASGPDRGLYEQYF. In DNA, the CDR3 is TGTGCCAGCGGGCCCGACAGGGGACTTTACGAGCAGTACTTC.

The chain couples TRBV19 to TRBJ2-1, with D possibly being TRBD1 (6 bases). V was shortened by 9 bases and J by 4 bases, with 22 bases between the two germline ends. The CDR3 length is 16 residues. CDR1 is LNHDA and CDR2 is SQIVND in the germline V gene (reference sequence). The CDR3 is CASTDRPGQTYNEQFF. DNA of the CDR3: TGTGCCAGCACAGATCGTCCGGGACAAACGTACAATGAGCAGTTCTTC.

The CDR3 DNA follows: TGTGCCAGCAGCCGTACAGATGAAAAACTGTTTTTT. Translation gives CASSRTDEKLFF. The chain combines TRBV9 with TRBJ1-4; no clear D gene. The CDR3 extends over 12 amino acids. Trimming took 4 bases from V and 6 from J, leaving 7 bases between them. Germline V CDR1 and CDR2: SGDLS, YYNGEE.

The rearrangement joins TRBV6-6 to TRBJ2-7; 9 bases align to TRBD2. The CDR3 totals 13 residues. With V trimmed by 6 bases and J by 6 bases, 6 bases remained unmatched. The germline V gene has CDR1 MNHNY and CDR2 SVGAGI (reference sequence). As DNA, the CDR3 is TGTGCCAGCAGCCTCGGGACTAGCCCCGAGCAGTACTTC. Translation: CASSLGTSPEQYF.

V and J are TRBV9 and TRBJ2-5, with 9 positions matching TRBD2. Germline lookup yields CDR1 SGDLS and CDR2 YYNGEE. V gave up 4 bases and J gave up 4 bases; unmatched junction bases: 11. This CDR3 has 16 residues. Written as DNA, the CDR3 is TGTGCCAGCAGCCTTGGGGGCGGGAGGGCCGGAGAGACCCAGTACTTC. It yields the protein CASSLGGGRAGETQYF. The full variable domain, in which reference TRBV9 and TRBJ2-5 provide the parts outside the CDR3, is DSGVTQTPKHLITATGQRVTLRCSPRSGDLSVYWYQQSLDQGLQFLIQYYNGEERAKGNILERFSAQQFPDLHSELNLSSLELGDSALYFCASSLGGGRAGETQYFGPGTRLLVL.

The CDR3 DNA reads TGTGCCAGCAGCTTAACCGGGGACTTCTACGAGCAGTACTTC. Amino acids: CASSLTGDFYEQYF. This chain uses TRBV5-8 with TRBJ2-7; maybe TRBD2 (6 bases). V was cut by 2 bases and J by 3 bases, with 12 bases left in between. The CDR3 is 14 residues long. The germline CDR1 and CDR2 sequences are SGHTS and YDEGEE.

V is TRBV6-6 and J is TRBJ2-1; TRBD1 might be the D (6 bases). The CDR3 extends over 13 amino acids. Trimming took off 6 bases at V and 3 bases at J, with 9 bases between the two ends. Per the germline V gene, CDR1 is MNHNY and CDR2 is SVGAGI (reference sequence). CDR3 loop: CASSLTGYNEQFF. CDR3 coding DNA: TGTGCCAGCAGCCTGACAGGCTACAATGAGCAGTTCTTC.

The chain has TRBV13 and TRBJ2-2; the match to TRBD2 covers 11 bases. The CDR3 contains 18 residues. CDR1 is PRHDT and CDR2 is FYEKMQ in the germline V gene (reference sequence). J lost 5 bases, V lost 1 base, and 9 bases had no gene match. CDR3 sequence: CASSLVPPTSGRTGELFF. The CDR3 DNA reads TGTGCCAGCAGCTTAGTCCCCCCTACTAGCGGGAGAACCGGGGAGCTGTTTTTT.

This chain uses TRBV7-2 with TRBJ2-1; the match to TRBD2 covers 8 bases. The CDR3 length is 18 residues. V shed 5 bases, J shed 4 bases, and the junction held 16 bases outside the gene matches. Germline V CDR1 and CDR2: SGHTA, FQGNSA. DNA of the CDR3: TGTGCCAGCAGCCGTAGGGTAGCGGGACTCCCTCTTTACAATGAGCAGTTCTTC. Translation gives CASSRRVAGLPLYNEQFF. The full variable domain, its missing parts supplied by reference TRBV7-2 and TRBJ2-1, is GAGVSQSPSNKVTEKGKDVELRCDPISGHTALYWYRQSLGQGLEFLIYFQGNSAPDKSGLPSDRFSAERTGGSVSTLTIQRTQQEDSAVYLCASSRRVAGLPLYNEQFFGPGTRLTVL.

This clone is a singleton in its sample. In DNA, the CDR3 is TGCGCCAGCAGCTCTCCGGGGAGGGCCTCTTCCAATGAGCAGTTCTTC. Its protein product is CASSSPGRASSNEQFF. The rearrangement links TRBV5-1 to TRBJ2-1; 7 positions agree with TRBD2. V lost 3 bases and J lost 6; bases outside the gene matches: 12. The CDR3 spans 16 residues. Looked up from germline, CDR1 is SGHRS and CDR2 is YFSETQ.

This chain uses TRBV19 with TRBJ2-5; possibly TRBD1 for D (6 bases). CDR1 is LNHDA and CDR2 is SQIVND in the germline V gene (reference sequence). There are 16 residues in the CDR3. Trimming shortened V by 3 bases and J by 4 bases, and 18 bases separated the two germline ends. The CDR3 loop is CASSIGGPGARETQYF. DNA for the CDR3: TGTGCCAGTAGTATTGGGGGCCCAGGGGCTCGAGAGACCCAGTACTTC.

This sequence joins TRBV7-9 and TRBJ2-1; weak D call: TRBD2 (6 bases). Trimming pared 4 bases from V and 8 bases from J, leaving 9 bases between. The length of the CDR3 is 12 residues. The germline V gene encodes CDR1 SEHNR and CDR2 FQNEAQ (reference sequence). DNA of the CDR3: TGTGCCAGCAGCTCTTGGGGGGATGAGCAGTTCTTC. Residues: CASSSWGDEQFF. Supplemented by reference TRBV7-9 and TRBJ2-1, the full variable domain reads DTGVSQNPRHKITKRGQNVTFRCDPISEHNRLYWYRQTLGQGPEFLTYFQNEAQLEKSRLLSDRFSAERPKGSFSTLEIQRTEQGDSAMYLCASSSWGDEQFFGPGTRLTVL.

The chain uses TRBV7-2 and TRBJ2-3; 12 bases are shared with TRBD2. CDR1 is SGHTA and CDR2 is FQGNSA in the germline V gene. The CDR3 is 16 residues long. J gave up 4 bases and V 5 bases, and 7 bases lay outside the gene matches. CDR3 coding DNA: TGTGCCAGCAGCGTCGAGCTAGCGGGAGGGTCAGATACGCAGTATTTT. Translating gives CASSVELAGGSDTQYF. The full variable domain, its missing parts supplied by reference TRBV7-2 and TRBJ2-3, is GAGVSQSPSNKVTEKGKDVELRCDPISGHTALYWYRQSLGQGLEFLIYFQGNSAPDKSGLPSDRFSAERTGGSVSTLTIQRTQQEDSAVYLCASSVELAGGSDTQYFGPGTRLTVL.

The chain is built from TRBV5-1 and TRBJ1-1, with a possible D match to TRBD1 (5 bases). The CDR3 runs to 12 residues. V lost 4 bases, J lost 9 bases, and 13 bases lay in between. Germline CDR1 is SGHRS and CDR2 is YFSETQ. The CDR3: CASSPGGEKAFF. CDR3 coding DNA: TGCGCCAGCAGCCCGGGGGGGGAAAAAGCTTTCTTT.

CDR3 sequence: CASSFPSHVVYTEAFF. The CDR3 region has the DNA TGTGCCAGCAGTTTTCCTAGTCACGTAGTGTACACTGAAGCTTTCTTT. The chain links TRBV28 to TRBJ1-1; D gene unclear. V shed 3 bases and J shed 3 bases, with 17 bases lying between them. Germline CDR1 is MDHEN and CDR2 is SYDVKM. The CDR3 runs 16 residues. Supplemented by reference TRBV28 and TRBJ1-1, the full variable domain reads DVKVTQSSRYLVKRTGEKVFLECVQDMDHENMFWYRQDPGLGLRLIYFSYDVKMKEKGDIPEGYSVSREKKERFSLILESASTNQTSMYLCASSFPSHVVYTEAFFGQGTRLTVV.

The chain has TRBV5-1 and TRBJ2-1; 7 bases fit TRBD1. Germline V gene lookup returns CDR1 SGHRS and CDR2 YFSETQ. Losses at the gene ends were 1 base for V and 2 bases for J; bases not matched to a gene: 6. The CDR3 contains 16 residues. The CDR3 DNA follows: TGCGCCAGCAGCTTGTGGGGGCAGGGGGCCTACAATGAGCAGTTCTTC. Protein sequence: CASSLWGQGAYNEQFF.

This clone was found a few times. The J gene is TRBJ2-2, the V gene TRBV19, with a tentative D call TRBD2 (5 bases). V lost 1 base to trimming and J lost 1 base, with 10 bases between them. Germline loops: CDR1 LNHDA, CDR2 SQIVND (reference sequence). This CDR3 is 16 amino acids long. CDR3 sequence reads: CASSIAPSRNTGELFF. CDR3 nucleotide sequence: TGTGCCAGTAGTATAGCTCCTAGCAGGAACACCGGGGAGCTGTTTTTT.

The CDR3 sequence is CASSSPGTGWGSYEQYF. In nucleotides, the CDR3 is TGTGCCAGCAGTAGTCCCGGGACAGGGTGGGGCTCCTACGAGCAGTACTTC. This sequence joins TRBV28 and TRBJ2-7, with 9 bases fitting TRBD1. V was clipped by 5 bases and J by 0 bases; unmatched bases: 11. Germline V lookup: CDR1 MDHEN, CDR2 SYDVKM. CDR3 length: 17 amino acids.

The chain employs TRBV6-5 and TRBJ2-3, with TRBD2 identical over 7 bases. This CDR3 contains 15 residues. The germline V gene has CDR1 MNHEY and CDR2 SVGAGI. The V and J ends lost 6 bases and 3 bases, in that order; junction bases with no gene match: 9. The CDR3 DNA reads as TGTGCCAGCAGCACGCCTAGCGGCCCGACAGATACGCAGTATTTT. Protein product: CASSTPSGPTDTQYF.

The gene calls are TRBV19 and TRBJ2-7, with a possible D match to TRBD2 (6 bases). V was pared by 9 bases and J by 0 bases, with 12 bases between. Germline V lookup: CDR1 LNHDA, CDR2 SQIVND (reference sequence). This CDR3 comprises 13 residues. CDR3 region: CASRGSISYEQYF. The DNA for the CDR3 is TGTGCCAGCCGGGGGTCCATCTCCTACGAGCAGTACTTC.

The chain is built from TRBV30 and TRBJ1-4; no clear D. The V gene's germline CDR1 is GTSNPN and CDR2 SVGIG (reference sequence). V lost 2 bases to trimming and J lost 8 bases, with 15 bases between them. The CDR3 loop spans 14 amino acids. The CDR3 sequence: CAWSRRERKEKLFF. DNA for the CDR3: TGTGCCTGGAGTCGGCGGGAGAGAAAGGAAAAACTGTTTTTT.

This rearrangement joins TRBV2 to TRBJ2-3, with 10 bases aligning to TRBD2. The V segment lost 6 bases and the J segment 0 bases; nucleotides outside the gene matches: 3. CDR1 SNHLY and CDR2 FYNNEI come from the germline V gene. CDR3 size: 15 residues. CDR3 amino acids: CASSGLAASTDTQYF. The CDR3 DNA is TGTGCCAGCAGCGGACTAGCGGCCAGCACAGATACGCAGTATTTT.

The V gene is TRBV27, the J gene TRBJ1-3; no clear D gene. This CDR3 contains 15 residues. Germline V gene lookup returns CDR1 MNHEY and CDR2 SMNVEV (reference sequence). The V and J ends lost 2 bases and 3 bases respectively, with 11 bases between them. The CDR3 loop is CASSLSGSDGNTIYF. The CDR3 DNA sequence: TGTGCCAGCAGTTTAAGCGGGTCTGATGGAAACACCATATATTTT.

Concerning this clone: The junction differs from germline at one of its ends, possibly a read error. The chain joins TRBV19 to TRBJ2-1; the D gene is possibly TRBD2 (7 bases). The CDR3 loop spans 14 amino acids. Germline-derived CDR1 and CDR2 are LNHDA and SQIVND (reference sequence). In DNA, the CDR3 is TGTGCCAGTAGCCCGACTAGTCTCGGGGGGCATCAGATCTTC. This encodes CASSPTSLGGHQIF.

The gene calls are TRBV7-9 and TRBJ1-5; D is unclear. Germline V gene data show CDR1 as SEHNR and CDR2 as FQNEAQ (reference sequence). V dropped 2 bases and J dropped 7 bases, with 9 bases sitting between them. The CDR3 sequence is 13 residues long. The CDR3 DNA follows: TGTGCCAGCAGCTTAAGTGGAGGACAGCCCCAGCATTTT. It encodes CASSLSGGQPQHF.

The rearrangement uses TRBV30 and TRBJ2-7; D is perhaps TRBD2 (6 bases). CDR1 and CDR2 from the germline V gene are GTSNPN and SVGIG (reference sequence). V gave up 8 bases and J gave up 2 bases, with 13 bases separating them. The CDR3 loop spans 12 amino acids. The CDR3 sequence is CAGGGSTYEQYF. CDR3 coding DNA: TGTGCCGGCGGAGGGAGCACCTACGAGCAGTACTTC. Full variable domain (remainder filled in from reference TRBV30 and TRBJ2-7): SQTIHQWPATLVQPVGSPLSLECTVEGTSNPNLYWYRQAAGRGLQLLFYSVGIGQISSEVPQNLSASRPQDRQFILSSKKLLLSDSGFYLCAGGGSTYEQYFGPGTRLTVT.